This note documents a single T cell receptor beta chain sequence. Germline V lookup: CDR1 LNHDA, CDR2 SQIVND (reference sequence). CDR3 length: 14 residues. Trimming took 3 bases from V and 1 from J, leaving 9 bases between them. The primer mix had 60 Vbeta and 13 Jbeta primers. TCRdb's copy holds only in-frame clones and misses some; the assay was immunoSEQ multiplex PCR. The table includes about 130,000 clones, roughly 78% detected once. The data belong to a study of cytomegalovirus exposure and HLA in healthy donors. The clonotype comes from a man aged 30 to 39 in good health and CMV-seronegative. The sample was PBMCs. The chain employs TRBV19 and TRBJ1-1; weak D call: TRBD1 (6 bases). CDR3 sequence reads: CASSIPQGNTEAFF. The CDR3 nucleotides are TGTGCCAGTAGTATTCCACAGGGGAACACTGAAGCTTTCTTT.